Listed below are T cell receptor beta chains from one sample, sequenced in a study of blood T cell repertoires in COVID-19. The protocol was immunoSEQ multiplex PCR, while the TCRdb copy is restricted to in-frame clones and leaves out a portion. The sample has about 49,000 clones, about 85% seen once. The sequenced sample was peripheral blood. These receptors all come from a human donor in a cohort sampled during active COVID-19. Each CDR3 is given with its conserved first and last residue. Each record gives: clone size, V gene, D gene, J gene, CDR3 protein, CDR3 DNA. The D gene is left open where the match is weak. The listing skips clone size in some rows; elsewhere it reads once, few, many or a size class.

size: .; V: TRBV7-9; D: TRBD1; J: TRBJ1-4; CDR3: CASSRDRGNEKLFF; DNA: TGTGCCAGCAGCCGCGACAGGGGGAATGAAAAACTGTTTTTT
size: .; V: TRBV10-2; D: .; J: TRBJ1-3; CDR3: CASTNRGGNTIYF; DNA: TGCGCCAGCACAAACCGGGGTGGAAACACCATATATTTT
size: .; V: TRBV2; D: TRBD2; J: TRBJ2-3; CDR3: CASSGQLAGLTEAQYF; DNA: TGTGCCAGCAGTGGTCAACTAGCGGGATTAACAGAGGCGCAGTATTTT
size: .; V: TRBV10-3; D: .; J: TRBJ2-5; CDR3: CAISEAGETQYF; DNA: TGTGCCATCAGTGAGGCAGGGGAGACCCAGTACTTC
size: .; V: TRBV27; D: .; J: TRBJ2-3; CDR3: CASSLFSLGADTQYF; DNA: TGTGCCAGCAGTTTATTCTCCCTAGGGGCCGATACGCAGTATTTT
size: .; V: TRBV7-2; D: .; J: TRBJ1-4; CDR3: CASSRAGAGEKLFF; DNA: TGTGCCAGCAGCCGTGCGGGGGCGGGAGAAAAACTGTTTTTT
size: .; V: TRBV19; D: TRBD1; J: TRBJ1-5; CDR3: CASSLDRGQDQPQHF; DNA: TGTGCCAGTAGTTTGGACAGGGGGCAGGATCAGCCCCAGCATTTT
size: .; V: TRBV12-3/TRBV12-4; D: .; J: TRBJ1-5; CDR3: CASRGGSNQPQHF; DNA: TGTGCCAGCAGAGGAGGGAGCAATCAGCCCCAGCATTTT
size: .; V: TRBV10-3; D: TRBD1; J: TRBJ1-1; CDR3: CAIRTGPTGEDTEAFF; DNA: TGTGCCATCAGAACGGGGCCGACAGGGGAAGACACTGAAGCTTTCTTT
size: few; V: TRBV4-2; D: .; J: TRBJ2-7; CDR3: CASSQDPHSYEQYF; DNA: TGTGCCAGCAGCCAAGACCCCCACTCCTACGAGCAGTACTTC
size: .; V: TRBV27; D: TRBD2; J: TRBJ2-7; CDR3: CASSKLAGGPNEQYF; DNA: TGTGCCAGCAGTAAACTAGCGGGAGGGCCCAACGAGCAGTACTTC
size: .; V: TRBV5-1; D: TRBD1; J: TRBJ1-1; CDR3: CASSLAAGGRTEAFF; DNA: TGCGCCAGCAGCTTGGCGGCAGGGGGGCGGACTGAAGCTTTCTTT
size: .; V: TRBV9; D: .; J: TRBJ2-2; CDR3: CASSVGQGGTGELFF; DNA: TGTGCCAGCAGCGTAGGGCAGGGGGGCACCGGGGAGCTGTTTTTT
size: once; V: TRBV28; D: TRBD1; J: TRBJ2-4; CDR3: CATDDRGQNIQYF; DNA: TGTGCCACCGACGACAGGGGGCAAAACATTCAGTACTTC
size: .; V: TRBV19; D: .; J: TRBJ2-7; CDR3: CASSTATKPYEQYF; DNA: TGTGCCAGTAGTACTGCGACTAAGCCCTACGAGCAGTACTTC
size: .; V: TRBV18; D: TRBD2; J: TRBJ2-7; CDR3: CASSPPGLAGGTRYEQYF; DNA: TGTGCCAGCTCACCCCCGGGACTAGCGGGAGGAACCCGCTACGAGCAGTACTTC
size: .; V: TRBV19; D: .; J: TRBJ1-3; CDR3: CASSQQSGNTIYF; DNA: TGTGCCAGTAGTCAACAGAGTGGAAACACCATATATTTT
size: .; V: TRBV10-3; D: .; J: TRBJ1-6; CDR3: CAISGSGFNSPLHF; DNA: TGTGCCATCAGTGGCTCAGGTTTTAATTCACCCCTCCACTTT
size: once; V: TRBV7-9; D: .; J: TRBJ1-4; CDR3: CASSRQDEKLFF; DNA: TGTGCCAGCAGCCGACAGGATGAAAAACTGTTTTTT
size: .; V: TRBV5-4; D: TRBD2; J: TRBJ2-1; CDR3: CASSSSLTSGTSYNEQFF; DNA: TGTGCCAGCAGCTCCTCACTGACTAGCGGTACGTCCTACAATGAGCAGTTCTTC
size: .; V: TRBV3-1/TRBV3-2; D: .; J: TRBJ2-3; CDR3: CASSQLPSLGTDTQYF; DNA: TGTGCCAGCAGCCAATTGCCTAGCCTGGGGACAGATACGCAGTATTTT
size: .; V: TRBV18; D: TRBD2; J: TRBJ2-5; CDR3: CASSPSGEGTQYF; DNA: TGTGCCAGCTCACCATCCGGGGAGGGGACCCAGTACTTC
size: .; V: TRBV3-1/TRBV3-2; D: .; J: TRBJ1-3; CDR3: CASSQHSKGNTIYF; DNA: TGTGCCAGCAGCCAGCACAGTAAAGGAAACACCATATATTTT
size: .; V: TRBV5-4; D: .; J: TRBJ2-7; CDR3: CASSFRPSTLAISYEQYF; DNA: TGTGCCAGCAGCTTTAGACCCTCCACGCTAGCGATCTCCTACGAGCAGTACTTC
size: few; V: TRBV5-1; D: TRBD1; J: TRBJ2-2; CDR3: CASSRDRGLSTGELFF; DNA: TGCGCCAGCAGCAGGGACAGGGGGCTTAGCACCGGGGAGCTGTTTTTT
size: .; V: TRBV7-2; D: .; J: TRBJ2-1; CDR3: CASSPQGGAYNEQFF; DNA: TGTGCCAGCAGCCCCCAGGGGGGCGCCTACAATGAGCAGTTCTTC
size: few; V: TRBV3-1/TRBV3-2; D: .; J: TRBJ2-5; CDR3: CASSRSQGSETQYF; DNA: TGTGCCAGCAGCCGATCACAGGGTTCCGAGACCCAGTACTTC
size: .; V: TRBV15; D: TRBD1; J: TRBJ2-7; CDR3: CATSIWTGGEQYF; DNA: TGTGCCACCAGCATTTGGACAGGCGGCGAGCAGTACTTC
size: .; V: TRBV10-2; D: .; J: TRBJ2-3; CDR3: CASSESSGSGNTQYF; DNA: TGCGCCAGCAGTGAGTCCTCCGGGAGTGGCAATACGCAGTATTTT
size: .; V: TRBV19; D: .; J: TRBJ2-6; CDR3: CASSAIDSGANVLTF; DNA: TGTGCCAGTAGTGCCATAGACTCTGGGGCCAACGTCCTGACTTTC
size: once; V: TRBV7-9; D: TRBD1; J: TRBJ2-7; CDR3: CASSDPGQGIREQYF; DNA: TGTGCCAGCAGCGATCCGGGACAGGGAATTCGTGAGCAGTACTTC
size: .; V: TRBV30; D: TRBD1; J: TRBJ1-2; CDR3: CAWSPQRQGATLANYGYTF; DNA: TGTGCCTGGAGTCCACAAAGACAGGGGGCCACTTTAGCTAACTATGGCTACACCTTC
size: .; V: TRBV10-3; D: .; J: TRBJ2-3; CDR3: CAIRGGTDTQYF; DNA: TGTGCCATCAGAGGCGGAACAGATACGCAGTATTTT
size: .; V: TRBV20-1; D: .; J: TRBJ2-3; CDR3: CSAIQADTQYF; DNA: TGCAGTGCTATACAGGCAGATACGCAGTATTTT
size: .; V: TRBV28; D: .; J: TRBJ1-4; CDR3: CASQTGEKLFF; DNA: TGTGCCAGCCAGACGGGGGAAAAACTGTTTTTT
size: once; V: TRBV7-2; D: TRBD1; J: TRBJ2-7; CDR3: CASSLQGQGTSYEQYF; DNA: TGTGCCAGCAGCTTACAAGGACAGGGGACCTCCTACGAGCAGTACTTC
size: .; V: TRBV9; D: .; J: TRBJ2-7; CDR3: CASSVGLGGRYEQYF; DNA: TGTGCCAGCAGCGTAGGTTTAGGCGGAAGGTACGAGCAGTACTTC
size: .; V: TRBV27; D: TRBD1; J: TRBJ1-3; CDR3: CASSLQARPGQEAGNTIYF; DNA: TGTGCCAGCAGTTTACAGGCCCGGCCAGGACAGGAGGCTGGAAACACCATATATTTT
size: .; V: TRBV3-1/TRBV3-2; D: TRBD2; J: TRBJ2-3; CDR3: CASSQDQGGATDTQYF; DNA: TGTGCCAGCAGCCAAGATCAGGGAGGGGCCACAGATACGCAGTATTTT
size: .; V: TRBV25-1; D: .; J: TRBJ2-6; CDR3: CASIRTGSGANVLTF; DNA: TGTGCCAGCATCCGAACAGGCTCTGGGGCCAACGTCCTGACTTTC